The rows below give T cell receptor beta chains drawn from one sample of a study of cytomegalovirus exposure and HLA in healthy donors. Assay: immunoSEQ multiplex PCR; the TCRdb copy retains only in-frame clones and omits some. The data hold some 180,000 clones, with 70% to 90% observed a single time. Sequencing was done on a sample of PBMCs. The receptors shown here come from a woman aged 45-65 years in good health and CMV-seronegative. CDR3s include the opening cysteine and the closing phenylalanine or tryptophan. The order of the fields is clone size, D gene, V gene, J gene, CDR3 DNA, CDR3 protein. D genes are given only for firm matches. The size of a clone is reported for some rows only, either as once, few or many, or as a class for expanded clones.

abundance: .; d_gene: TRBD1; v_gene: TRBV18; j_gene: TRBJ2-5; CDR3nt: TGTGCCAGCTCAAGACAGGGCGGGGAGACCCAGTACTTC; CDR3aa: CASSRQGGETQYF
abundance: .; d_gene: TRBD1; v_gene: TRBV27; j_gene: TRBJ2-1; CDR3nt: TGTGCCAGCAGTCCGTGGACAGGCAGGAATGAGCAGTTCTTC; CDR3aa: CASSPWTGRNEQFF
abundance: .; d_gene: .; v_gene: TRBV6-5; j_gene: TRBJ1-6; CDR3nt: TGTGCCAGCAGTTTGACAGAAGTTGAATCCAATTCACCCCTCCACTTT; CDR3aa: CASSLTEVESNSPLHF
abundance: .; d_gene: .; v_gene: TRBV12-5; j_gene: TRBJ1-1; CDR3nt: TGTGCTAGTGGTCAAGGTCGAGGCACTGAAGCTTTCTTT; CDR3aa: CASGQGRGTEAFF
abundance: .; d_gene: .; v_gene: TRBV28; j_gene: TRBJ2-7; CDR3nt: TGTGCCAGCAGTCCCGGGACACCCTCCTACGAGCAGTACTTC; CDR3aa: CASSPGTPSYEQYF
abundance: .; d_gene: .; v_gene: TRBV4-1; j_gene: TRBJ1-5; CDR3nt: TGCGCCAGCAGCCAAGAACGGGGAGGGGGCAATCAGCCCCAGCATTTT; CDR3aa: CASSQERGGGNQPQHF
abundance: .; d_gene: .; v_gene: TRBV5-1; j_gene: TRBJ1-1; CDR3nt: TGCGCCAGCAGCTTGTCCCCGGCGGGGAACACTGAAGCTTTCTTT; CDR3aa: CASSLSPAGNTEAFF
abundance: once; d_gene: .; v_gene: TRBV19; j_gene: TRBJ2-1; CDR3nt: TGTGCCATCTCCCCAGGGGCGCGGAATGAGCAGTTCTTC; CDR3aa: CAISPGARNEQFF
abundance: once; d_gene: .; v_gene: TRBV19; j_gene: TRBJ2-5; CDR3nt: TGTGCCAGTAGACCCTACAGGGACCAAGAGACCCAGTACTTC; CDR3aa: CASRPYRDQETQYF
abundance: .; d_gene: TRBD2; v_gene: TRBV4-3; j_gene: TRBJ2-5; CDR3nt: TGCGCCAGCAGCCACAACCCGGGACTAGCGGGAGTTCGGGAGCAGTACTTC; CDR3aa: CASSHNPGLAGVREQYF
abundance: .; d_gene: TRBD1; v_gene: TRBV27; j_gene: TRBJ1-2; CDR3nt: TGTGCCAGCAGTCCTAGACAGGGGTATGGCTACACCTTC; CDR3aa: CASSPRQGYGYTF
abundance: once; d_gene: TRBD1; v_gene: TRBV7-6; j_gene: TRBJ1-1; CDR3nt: TGTGCCAGCAGCTCGGGACAGGGAAACACTGAAGCTTTCTTT; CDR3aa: CASSSGQGNTEAFF
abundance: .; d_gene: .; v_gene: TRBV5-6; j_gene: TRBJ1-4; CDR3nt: TGTGCCAGCAGCTTGTATACAACTAATGAAAAACTGTTTTTT; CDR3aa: CASSLYTTNEKLFF
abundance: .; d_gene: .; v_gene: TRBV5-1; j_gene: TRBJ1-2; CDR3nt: TGCGCCAGCAGCTTAACAGACAACTATGGCTACACCTTC; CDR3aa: CASSLTDNYGYTF
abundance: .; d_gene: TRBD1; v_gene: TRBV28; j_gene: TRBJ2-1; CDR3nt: TGTGCCAGCAGTGCCAGGACAGGGGTTATTGAGCAGTTCTTC; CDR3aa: CASSARTGVIEQFF
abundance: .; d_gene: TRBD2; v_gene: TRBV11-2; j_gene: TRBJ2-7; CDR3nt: TGTGCCAGCAGCTTAGATCAGCGGGGATCCTACGAGCAGTACTTC; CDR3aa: CASSLDQRGSYEQYF
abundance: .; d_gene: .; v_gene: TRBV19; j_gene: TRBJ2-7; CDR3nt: TGTGCCAGTAGTCCAATGAAAGGAGGGCCTCACGAGCAGTACTTC; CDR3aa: CASSPMKGGPHEQYF
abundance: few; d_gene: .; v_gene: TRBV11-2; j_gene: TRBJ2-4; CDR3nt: TGTGCCAGCAGCTTAGATCCCGGACATCCTCTCAAAAACATTCAGTACTTC; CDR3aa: CASSLDPGHPLKNIQYF
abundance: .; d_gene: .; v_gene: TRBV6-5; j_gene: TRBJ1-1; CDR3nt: TGTGCCAGCAGTTACAGGGGTACCACTGAAGCTTTCTTT; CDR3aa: CASSYRGTTEAFF
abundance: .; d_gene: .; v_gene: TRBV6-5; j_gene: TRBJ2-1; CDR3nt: TGTGCCAGCAGTTATGGGGCTGCCTACAATGAGCAGTTCTTC; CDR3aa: CASSYGAAYNEQFF
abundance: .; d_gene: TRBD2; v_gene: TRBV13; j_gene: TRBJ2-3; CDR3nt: TGTGCCAGCAGCCACGGTTGGGGACTAGCGGAGGGGCGTACAGATACGCAGTATTTT; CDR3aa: CASSHGWGLAEGRTDTQYF
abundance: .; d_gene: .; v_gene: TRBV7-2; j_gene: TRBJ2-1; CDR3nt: TGTGCCAGCAGCTTAGATGGGGGGAGTGAGCAGTTCTTC; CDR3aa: CASSLDGGSEQFF
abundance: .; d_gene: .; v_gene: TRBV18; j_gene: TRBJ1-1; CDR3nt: TGTGCCAGCTCACCACCAGGCGGTTTAAGGACTGAAGCTTTCTTT; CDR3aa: CASSPPGGLRTEAFF
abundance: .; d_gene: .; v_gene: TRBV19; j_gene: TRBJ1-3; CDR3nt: TGTGCCAGTAGACCCTCGGGACTCCTCTCTGGAAACACCATATATTTT; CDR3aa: CASRPSGLLSGNTIYF
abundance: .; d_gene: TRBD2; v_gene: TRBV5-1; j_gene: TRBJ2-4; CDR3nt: TGCGCCAGCAGCTTGAGGCTTCCACTAGCGGGAGAAAGTGAAGCCAAAAACATTCAGTACTTC; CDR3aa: CASSLRLPLAGESEAKNIQYF
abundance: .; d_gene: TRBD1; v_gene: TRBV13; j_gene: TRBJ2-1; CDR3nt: TGTGCCAGCAGTCCGGGACAGGGCACCTACAATGAGCAGTTCTTC; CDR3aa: CASSPGQGTYNEQFF
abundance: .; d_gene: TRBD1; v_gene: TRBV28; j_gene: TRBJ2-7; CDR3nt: TGTGCCAGCAGTTGGGACAGTAGGACAAACTACGAGCAGTACTTC; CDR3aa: CASSWDSRTNYEQYF
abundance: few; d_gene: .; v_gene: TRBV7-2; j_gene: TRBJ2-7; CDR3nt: TGTGCCAGCAGCTTAGCGTCGGCTAGCTCCTCCTACGAGCAGTACTTC; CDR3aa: CASSLASASSSYEQYF
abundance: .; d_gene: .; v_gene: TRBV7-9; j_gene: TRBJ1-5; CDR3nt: TGTGCCAGCAGCTCAAGGGGTCAGCCCCAGCATTTT; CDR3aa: CASSSRGQPQHF
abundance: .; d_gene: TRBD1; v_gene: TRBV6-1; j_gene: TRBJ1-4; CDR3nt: TGTGCCAGCAGTGGATACGGGACAGGGAATGAAAAACTGTTTTTT; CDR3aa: CASSGYGTGNEKLFF
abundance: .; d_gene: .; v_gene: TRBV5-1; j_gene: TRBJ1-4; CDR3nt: TGCGCCAGCAGCTCCGGACTCGGAGAAAAACTGTTTTTT; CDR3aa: CASSSGLGEKLFF
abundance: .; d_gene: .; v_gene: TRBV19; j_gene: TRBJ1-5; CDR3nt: TGTGCCAGTAGTATTACGGCCCAGTACGGCGGGGTGGGTCAGCCCCAGCATTTT; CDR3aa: CASSITAQYGGVGQPQHF
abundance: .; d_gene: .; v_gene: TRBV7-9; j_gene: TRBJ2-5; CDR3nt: TGTGCCAGCAGGACCTCGGGACACCTACAAGAGACCCAGTACTTC; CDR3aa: CASRTSGHLQETQYF
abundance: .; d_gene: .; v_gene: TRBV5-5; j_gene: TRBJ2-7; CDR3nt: TGTGCCAGCAGCTTGGCCGTAGACAGGCTCTACGAGCAGTACTTC; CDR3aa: CASSLAVDRLYEQYF
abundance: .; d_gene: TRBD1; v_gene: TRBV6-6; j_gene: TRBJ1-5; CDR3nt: TGTGCCAGCAGGGGACAGGGAGGAGGCCGAAATCAGCCCCAGCATTTT; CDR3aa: CASRGQGGGRNQPQHF
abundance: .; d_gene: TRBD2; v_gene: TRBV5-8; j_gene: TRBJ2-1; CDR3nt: TGTGCCAGCAGCTTATCCCTAGCGGGAGGGCTCTACAATGAGCAGTTCTTC; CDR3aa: CASSLSLAGGLYNEQFF
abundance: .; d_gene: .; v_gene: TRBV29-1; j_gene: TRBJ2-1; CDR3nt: TGCAGCGTTGAATCCCCCGGGCTAGCGCTCTACAATGAGCAGTTCTTC; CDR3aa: CSVESPGLALYNEQFF
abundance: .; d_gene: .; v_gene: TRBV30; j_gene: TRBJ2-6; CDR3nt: TGTGCCTGGAGAACCAGCTCTGGGGCCAACGTCCTGACTTTC; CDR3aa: CAWRTSSGANVLTF
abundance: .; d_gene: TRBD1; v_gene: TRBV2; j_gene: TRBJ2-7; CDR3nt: TGTGCCAGCCTGGGACAGGGGTACGAGCAGTACTTC; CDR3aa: CASLGQGYEQYF
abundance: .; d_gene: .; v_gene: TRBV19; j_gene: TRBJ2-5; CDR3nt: TGTGCCAGTACTCATTCACCGGTTGGCCAAGAGACCCAGTACTTC; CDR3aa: CASTHSPVGQETQYF
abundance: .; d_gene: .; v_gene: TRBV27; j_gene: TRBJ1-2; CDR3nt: TGTGCCAGCAGTTTAGATACCAGGGCTGGCTACACCTTC; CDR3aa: CASSLDTRAGYTF
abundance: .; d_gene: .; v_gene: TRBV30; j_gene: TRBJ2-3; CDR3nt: TGTGCCTGGAGACGTAGCCCCGTGTTGACAGTTAGCACAGATACGCAGTATTTT; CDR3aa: CAWRRSPVLTVSTDTQYF
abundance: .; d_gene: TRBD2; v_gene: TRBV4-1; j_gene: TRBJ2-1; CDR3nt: TGCGCCAGCAGCCAAGGGCTTAGAGCGGGAGGGTACAATGAGCAGTTCTTC; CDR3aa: CASSQGLRAGGYNEQFF
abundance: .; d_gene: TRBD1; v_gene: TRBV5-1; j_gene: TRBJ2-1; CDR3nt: TGCGCCAGCAGCTCCGGGACAGTAAACACCCATCTTGGGGGATTCTACAATGAGCAGTTCTTC; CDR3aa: CASSSGTVNTHLGGFYNEQFF
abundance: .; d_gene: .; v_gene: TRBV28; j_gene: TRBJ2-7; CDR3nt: TGTGCCACCACTACTGGTTACGAGCAGTACTTC; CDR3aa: CATTTGYEQYF
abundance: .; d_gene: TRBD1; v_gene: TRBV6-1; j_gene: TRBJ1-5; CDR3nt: TGTGCCAGCAGTGCGGGAAGACAGGGCATTAATCAGCCCCAGCATTTT; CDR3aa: CASSAGRQGINQPQHF
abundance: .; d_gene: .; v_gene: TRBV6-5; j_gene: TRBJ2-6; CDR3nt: TGTGCCAGCAGCACCCAGAAGTCTGGGGCCAACGTCCTGACTTTC; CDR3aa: CASSTQKSGANVLTF
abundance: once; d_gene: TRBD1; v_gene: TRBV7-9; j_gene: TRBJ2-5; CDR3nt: TGTGCCAGCAGCTATCAACAGGGGGATGAGACCCAGTACTTC; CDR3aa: CASSYQQGDETQYF
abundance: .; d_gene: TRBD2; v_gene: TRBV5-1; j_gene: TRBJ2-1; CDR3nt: TGCGCCAGCAGCTTGGGAGCCCTAGCGGGAGCGGATGAGCAGTTCTTC; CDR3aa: CASSLGALAGADEQFF